This TCR beta chain comes out of a study of Ad26.COV2.S vaccination and SARS-CoV-2 variants. Method: immunoSEQ multiplex PCR; TCRdb's copy keeps in-frame clones and lacks some. The table records about 320,000 clones, just over 85% of them present only once. CDR3 size: 15 residues. CDR1 is SGDLS and CDR2 is YYNGEE in the germline V gene. Deletions cut 0 bases from V and 5 bases from J, with 14 bases between. The sample's treatment: 19 received Ad26.COV2.S at low or high dose, single or two shots; about 5 received placebo; per-sample allocation not given. Repertoires come from day 63 after the first vaccine or placebo injection. Boston provided a donor who was an adult aged 18-55 years. Ad26 vector vaccine expressed Wuhan-strain SARS-CoV-2 spike.

This receptor was obtained from a person aged 18-65 years who received the Ad26.COV2.S COVID-19 vaccine or a placebo. Sequenced material: peripheral blood, taken in a trial of Ad26.COV2.S vaccine versus placebo. This sequence joins TRBV9 and TRBJ2-5, with a weak D call TRBD1 (5 bases). The CDR3 DNA sequence: TGTGCCAGCAGCGTAGACCAGGGTGCGTGGGAGACCCAGTACTTC. Translating it yields CASSVDQGAWETQYF.